This entry features one T cell receptor (beta chain) sequence. The same CDR3 arises from other DNA sequences in this sample as well. This sample was included in a study of control samples from healthy donors and cancer patients. This CDR3 spans 13 amino acids. Deletions cut 0 bases from V and 6 bases from J, with 9 bases between. Germline V gives CDR1 SGHTA, CDR2 FQGTGA. Profiled with immunoSEQ multiplex PCR; TCRdb holds only in-frame clones, not every one. The profile covers roughly 150,000 clones, with around 88% appearing a single time and 1.5% to 2% taken by the ten largest. The sample consisted of blood. This receptor was obtained from a man aged 18 to 29 in good health. This chain uses TRBV7-3 with TRBJ2-7; no reliable D call. For the CDR3, the DNA is TGTGCCAGCAGCTTAACTGGGGTTGGCGAGCAGTACTTC. This gives the protein CASSLTGVGEQYF.